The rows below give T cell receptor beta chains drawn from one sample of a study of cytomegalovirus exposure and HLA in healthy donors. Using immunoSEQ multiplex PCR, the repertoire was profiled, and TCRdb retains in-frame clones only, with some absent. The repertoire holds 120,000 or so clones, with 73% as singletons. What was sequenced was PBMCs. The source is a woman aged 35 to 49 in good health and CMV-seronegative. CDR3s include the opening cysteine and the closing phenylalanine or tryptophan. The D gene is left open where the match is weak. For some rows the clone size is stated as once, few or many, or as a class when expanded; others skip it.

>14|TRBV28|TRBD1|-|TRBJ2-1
CASEGQGPYNEQFF
TGTGCCAGCGAAGGACAGGGTCCTTATAATGAGCAGTTCTTC
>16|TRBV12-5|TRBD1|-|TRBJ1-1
CASGLGQGRQNTEAFF
TGTGCTAGTGGTTTGGGACAGGGGAGACAGAACACTGAAGCTTTCTTT
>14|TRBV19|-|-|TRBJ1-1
CASRSDRDFDESFF
TGTGCCAGTAGATCCGACCGGGACTTCGATGAGTCTTTCTTT
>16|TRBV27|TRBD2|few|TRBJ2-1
CASRALSGGRNNEQFF
TGTGCCAGCAGAGCACTAAGCGGGGGGAGGAACAATGAGCAGTTCTTC
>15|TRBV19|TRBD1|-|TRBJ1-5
CASSPGGTGAQPQHF
TGTGCCAGTAGTCCGGGCGGGACAGGGGCTCAGCCCCAGCATTTT
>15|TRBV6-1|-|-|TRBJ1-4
CASRVDGGKGEKLFF
TGTGCCAGCAGGGTCGATGGGGGGAAGGGTGAAAAACTGTTTTTT
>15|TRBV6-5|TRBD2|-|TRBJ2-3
CASSPETSGTDTQYF
TGTGCCAGCAGTCCCGAGACTAGCGGCACAGATACGCAGTATTTT
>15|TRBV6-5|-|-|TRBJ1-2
CASRRDTHLGYGYTF
TGTGCCAGCAGACGGGACACACACTTAGGCTATGGCTACACCTTC
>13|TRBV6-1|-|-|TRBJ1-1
CASSVGRGTEAFF
TGTGCCAGCAGCGTAGGGCGGGGGACTGAAGCTTTCTTT
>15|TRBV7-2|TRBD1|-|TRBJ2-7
CASSKGQFSNYEQYF
TGTGCCAGCAGCAAGGGACAGTTCTCGAACTACGAGCAGTACTTC
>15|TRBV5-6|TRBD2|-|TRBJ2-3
CASSWRTSVQDTQYF
TGTGCCAGCAGCTGGAGGACTAGCGTTCAAGATACGCAGTATTTT
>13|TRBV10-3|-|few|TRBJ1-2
CAISEIRGWGYTF
TGTGCCATCAGTGAGATAAGGGGTTGGGGCTACACCTTC
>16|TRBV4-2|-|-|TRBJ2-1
CASSQERGNSYNEQFF
TGTGCCAGTAGCCAAGAGAGGGGGAACTCCTACAATGAGCAGTTCTTC
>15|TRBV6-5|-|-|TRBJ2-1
CASSSPSQVYNEQFF
TGTGCCAGCAGTTCCCCCTCACAGGTGTACAATGAGCAGTTCTTC
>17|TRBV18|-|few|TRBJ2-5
CASSPRFFGKGEETQYF
TGTGCCAGCTCACCGCGGTTTTTTGGAAAAGGGGAAGAGACCCAGTACTTC
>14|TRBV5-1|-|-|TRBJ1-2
CASSPGSGTFGYTF
TGCGCCAGCAGCCCTGGGAGCGGAACTTTTGGCTACACCTTC
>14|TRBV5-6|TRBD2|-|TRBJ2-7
CASSLAGGNYEQYF
TGTGCCAGCAGCTTGGCGGGGGGAAACTACGAGCAGTACTTC
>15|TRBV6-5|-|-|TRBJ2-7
CASSQSELVPYEQYF
TGTGCCAGCAGCCAAAGTGAGTTAGTCCCCTACGAGCAGTACTTC
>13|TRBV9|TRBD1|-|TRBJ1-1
CASSEGQGAEAFF
TGTGCCAGCAGCGAAGGACAGGGGGCTGAAGCTTTCTTT
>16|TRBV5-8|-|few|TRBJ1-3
CASSPPPRTVRNTIYF
TGTGCCAGCAGCCCCCCGCCGCGGACAGTGCGGAACACCATATATTTT